Included here is one T cell receptor (beta chain) sequence, with context. The data belong to a study of tumor-infiltrating lymphocytes in localized non-small cell lung cancer. The wider study: Resected tumor was paired with non-adjacent uninvolved lung from the same patient.

The germline V and J ends were trimmed by 5 bases and 9 bases, with 19 bases remaining between them. CDR3 size: 14 residues. Germline V gives CDR1 LNHDA, CDR2 SQIVND (reference sequence). The table came from immunoSEQ multiplex PCR; TCRdb's copy has only in-frame clones and leaves some out. The top ten clones hold about 19% of a sample with about 14,000 clones, roughly 80% of them seen once. The sequencing sample was made of lung tumor tissue. The V gene is TRBV19, the J gene TRBJ1-1; unclear D gene. The TCR was taken from a human donor with non-small cell lung cancer. This CDR3 is CASSRIGERTKAFF. CDR3 in DNA: TGTGCCAGTAGTCGTATCGGGGAACGGACGAAAGCTTTCTTT.